This is a list of T cell receptor beta chains from one sample in a study of a mutant IDH1 vaccine in newly diagnosed glioma. Sequencing was performed with immunoSEQ multiplex PCR; in TCRdb, only in-frame clones are kept and a portion is missing. The sample carries over 75,000 clones, around 80% recorded once. The source material was PBMCs, sampled from a glioma patient treated with radiotherapy, temozolomide or both. The receptors stem from a man aged 35 to 55 with glioma. The CDR3 runs from the conserved cysteine through the conserved F or W. A D gene is named only where the DNA matches it firmly. Clone sizes are given selectively: once, few, many, or a class where the clone is expanded.

v_call	d_call	clone_size	j_call	cdr3_aa	cdr3_nt
TRBV6-1	-	-	TRBJ1-3	CASSVPFSGNTIYF	TGTGCCAGCAGTGTTCCCTTCTCTGGAAACACCATATATTTT
TRBV5-1	-	-	TRBJ2-7	CASSLAGGFPYEQYF	TGCGCCAGCAGCTTGGCCGGGGGATTTCCCTACGAGCAGTACTTC
TRBV7-2	-	once	TRBJ2-4	CASSLKWAENIQYF	TGTGCCAGCAGCTTAAAGTGGGCCGAAAACATTCAGTACTTC
TRBV2	-	-	TRBJ1-5	CASSTGNQPQHF	TGTGCCAGCAGTACGGGGAATCAGCCCCAGCATTTT
TRBV10-3	-	-	TRBJ1-3	CAITPAPGNTIYF	TGTGCCATCACGCCAGCCCCTGGAAACACCATATATTTT
TRBV6-1	-	-	TRBJ1-2	CASSTHRVGYTF	TGTGCCAGCAGCACCCACAGGGTTGGCTACACCTTC
TRBV7-3	-	-	TRBJ1-1	CASSLGQNTEAFF	TGTGCCAGCAGCCTAGGACAGAACACTGAAGCTTTCTTT
TRBV29-1	-	-	TRBJ2-7	CSAGTETYEQYF	TGCAGCGCTGGGACGGAGACCTACGAGCAGTACTTC
TRBV9	TRBD2	-	TRBJ2-1	CASSLGAGGVLGEQFF	TGTGCCAGCAGCCTAGGGGCGGGAGGGGTCTTGGGTGAGCAGTTCTTC
TRBV6-5	-	-	TRBJ1-6	CASGSPLHF	TGTGCCTCCGGGTCACCCCTCCACTTT
TRBV2	TRBD2	-	TRBJ2-1	CASSEKGLVLYNEQFF	TGTGCCAGCAGTGAAAAGGGACTAGTCCTCTACAATGAGCAGTTCTTC
TRBV27	-	-	TRBJ1-1	CASSTNLGLAAEAFF	TGTGCCAGCAGTACCAACCTCGGACTTGCTGCTGAAGCTTTCTTT
TRBV6-1	-	once	TRBJ1-3	CASSAITGQISGNTIYF	TGTGCCAGCAGTGCCATAACGGGACAAATCTCTGGAAACACCATATATTTT
TRBV9	-	once	TRBJ2-7	CASSVSEFYEQYF	TGTGCCAGCAGCGTATCAGAATTCTACGAGCAGTACTTC
TRBV10-1	-	once	TRBJ1-5	CASSPSRDIFDQPQHF	TGCGCCAGCAGTCCTTCTCGGGACATCTTTGATCAGCCCCAGCATTTT
TRBV5-1	-	-	TRBJ1-1	CASSLGPEGTEAFF	TGCGCCAGCAGCTTGGGCCCCGAGGGCACTGAAGCTTTCTTT
TRBV19	-	-	TRBJ1-2	CASSISTADRYGYTF	TGTGCCAGTAGTATATCTACGGCGGACCGCTATGGCTACACCTTC
TRBV5-4	-	-	TRBJ2-3	CASSPVAASTDTQYF	TGTGCCAGCAGCCCCGTAGCGGCAAGCACAGATACGCAGTATTTT
TRBV5-1	TRBD2	-	TRBJ2-1	CASASVTGGESYNEQFF	TGCGCCAGCGCATCTGTGACCGGGGGGGAATCCTACAATGAGCAGTTCTTC
TRBV18	-	-	TRBJ1-4	CASSPRQVVGEKLFF	TGTGCCAGCTCACCCAGACAGGTTGTTGGTGAAAAACTGTTTTTT
TRBV19	-	once	TRBJ1-2	CASSIGTRGGYTF	TGTGCCAGTAGTATCGGGACACGGGGCGGCTACACCTTC
TRBV4-3	-	-	TRBJ1-2	CASSQEARGGYGYTF	TGCGCCAGCAGCCAAGAGGCCCGAGGGGGATATGGCTACACCTTC
TRBV4-3	-	-	TRBJ2-7	CASSQDQSRSSYEQYF	TGCGCCAGCAGCCAAGATCAATCGAGAAGCTCCTACGAGCAGTACTTC
TRBV19	-	-	TRBJ1-2	CASSIEGSRGYTF	TGTGCCAGTAGTATCGAAGGGAGTAGGGGCTACACCTTC
TRBV10-3	TRBD2	-	TRBJ2-3	CAISATSGGITDTQYF	TGTGCCATCAGTGCTACTAGCGGGGGGATCACAGATACGCAGTATTTT
TRBV4-3	-	-	TRBJ2-4	CASSQSPGPPDIQYF	TGCGCCAGCAGCCAGTCCCCGGGTCCCCCAGACATTCAGTACTTC
TRBV4-3	TRBD2	-	TRBJ2-3	CASSQGLAGATDTQYF	TGCGCCAGCAGCCAGGGACTAGCGGGAGCGACAGATACGCAGTATTTT
TRBV19	-	-	TRBJ1-2	CASTPDPWGDYGYTF	TGTGCCAGTACTCCCGACCCTTGGGGGGACTATGGCTACACCTTC
TRBV10-1	-	-	TRBJ1-2	CASSESHGSYGYTF	TGCGCCAGCAGTGAGTCCCACGGATCCTATGGCTACACCTTC